Detailed here is one T cell receptor beta chain. Its antigen is unknown. The germline V gene provides CDR1 SGHRS and CDR2 YFSETQ. The V end loses 2 bases and the J end loses 10 bases, and a stretch of 10 bases separates them. Its CDR3 holds 12 amino acids, cysteine through phenylalanine. Only the CDR3 portion is preserved as DNA: 36 bases, with reading frame beginning at the first base. The library was made by the immunoSEQ multiplex PCR assay. The multiplex PCR relied on a mix of 60 forward primers for TCR Vbeta segments and 13 reverse primers for TCR Jbeta segments. A multiplex PCR assay on genomic DNA amplified the CDR3 region of rearranged TCR beta genes. The amplified TCR beta libraries were sequenced on the Illumina HiSeq System as 87-base-pair reads. In the paper's pipeline: A later analysis tallied some 79 million unique TCR beta chains across the 666 repertoires, and around 10 million of those chains were shared by two or more donors. To remove PCR and sequencing errors, raw reads were error-corrected and collapsed into unique sequences using a nearest-neighbor algorithm that merged closely related sequences. To assign V, D and J gene segments, CDR3 sequences were aligned to IMGT reference sequences. For a sequence to be retained, at least a six-nucleotide match to both a V gene segment and a J gene segment was required. Rearrangements were classified as productive when the CDR3 lacked stop codons and remained in frame with V and J, and all other rearrangements were classified as non-productive. Following IMGT convention, CDR3 was defined as the stretch from the second conserved V-encoded cysteine up to the conserved J-encoded phenylalanine. The earlier analysis of 587 of the donors excluded sequences that lacked an unambiguous match to a single V gene segment. An earlier analysis of approximately 590 of the donors classified V segments as functional when productive rearrangements were above 56.7% and as segregating when the standard deviation between donors was above 5%. A statistical classification framework was built to diagnose cytomegalovirus status from the catalog of TCR beta chain sequences. A later analysis assigned V and J genes by comparing TCR nucleotide sequences with IMGT/GENE-DB human TR gene sequences. The TCRdist pipeline was used in a later analysis to assign CDR3 sequences and most-parsimonious VDJ recombination scenarios. In a later analysis, every TCR beta chain was defined by the combination of its CDR3 amino acid sequence and its V-gene family, and reads without a unique V-gene family were dropped. A later analysis removed 550 to 650 highly shared, low-generation-probability nucleotide sequences to deal with suspected cross-contamination and a sequencing artifact. A later analysis calculated a clonal expansion index for each public chain from normalized within-repertoire ranks of inferred template counts. A later analysis computed generation probabilities with a VDJ recombination model fitted to out-of-frame rearrangements, and checked the results against IGoR. A later analysis scored TCR-TCR, TCR-HLA and TCR-CMV co-occurrence with hypergeometric tests, applying a repertoire-size bias correction to TCR pairs. In a later analysis, false discovery rates were estimated by permuting HLA or CMV assignments 20 times. In a later analysis, co-occurring TCRs were grouped with DBSCAN, and TCRdist sequence similarity was added when clustering was performed within HLA-allele-positive subsets. Repertoires with fewer than 30,000 or more than 120,000 public chains, plus five repertoires with anomalous nucleotide sharing, were excluded from co-occurrence clustering. TCRdb's version of the immuneACCESS table is confined to in-frame rearrangements and falls short of the full clone set. An unresolved V gene accounts for under half of the shortfall where checked; the remainder is of unknown origin. The DNA gave D and trimming, while V, J and clone size come from that table. The sample's table covers about 110,000 clones. The leading ten clones occupy roughly 3.6% of the sample.

The entry originates in a study of cytomegalovirus exposure and HLA in healthy donors (dated by TCRdb to the late 2010s). For context, the study as a whole: An earlier analysis of some 600 of the donors reported over 250 Gb of sequence data and 100 million to 120 million unique TCR beta sequences obtained from approximately 180 million T cells. An early release covering roughly 640 HLA-typed donors comprised approximately 290 gigabases of sequencing data and around 80 million unique TCR sequences. The genetic ancestry cluster associated with self-reported Caucasian donors included around four fifths of the 350 to 500 genotyped donors. The study aimed to test whether cataloging public T cell receptors could reveal signatures of past pathogen exposure. The T cell repertoires of several hundred subjects were profiled by immunosequencing and related to cytomegalovirus serostatus. Along with the approximately 650-subject first cohort, a separate validation cohort of over a hundred different subjects was used. To predict cytomegalovirus infection status, the study brought together high-throughput TCR immunosequencing, statistical association of individual TCRs with disease status, and machine learning. In a later analysis, previously published TCR beta repertoires from fewer than 750 donors were re-analyzed and high-resolution HLA genotyping was added so that TCR occurrence patterns could be studied. In the later analysis, no new phenotypic data were used to find candidate immune exposures; instead, reliance was placed on TCR beta sequences and their occurrence across donors. An earlier analysis of 500 to 750 of the donors applied high-throughput TCR beta sequencing to assess whether each TCR beta V gene segment acted as functional or pseudogenic. Alongside the repertoire data, information on donor age, sex, ethnicity and CMV serostatus was compiled. A later genetic analysis took genome-wide SNP genotypes for about 65% of the 666 donors and used that subset as a discovery cohort. All discovery cohort repertoires had been generated using a single sequencing platform. HLA typing included class I and class II loci at four-digit resolution. The number of donors typed differed by locus, with roughly 620-630 for A, B, C, DRB1 and DQB1, roughly 550 for DQA1, 606 for DPA1, and approximately 470 for DPB1. Roughly five DR-DQ haplotypes were handled as single units for association and clustering, since linkage in the cohort was strong. Among almost 400 genotyped donors of the cohort, an average of approximately 240,000 unique TCR beta nucleotide sequences were sequenced per donor, 15% to 20% of them non-productive.

The research as a whole found: Compared with the roughly 700-donor mean, donors in an Asian-associated ancestry cluster had fewer N-insertions in productive TCRs, according to a later genetic analysis. It was suggested by the authors that the approach could potentially be generalized to other disease states and immunological phenotypes. Most CMV-associated TCR beta chains appeared to be HLA-restricted in a later analysis, and the HLA associations seemed to be driven largely by CMV exposure. V-gene and J-gene trimming of TCR beta chains was associated with a missense DCLRE1C variant in a later genetic analysis, and the association was replicated in an independent cohort. CMV serostatus was the only immune exposure information available for the cohort. A later analysis found that HLA-associated TCR beta chains were more clonally expanded and had lower generation probabilities than equally common non-associated chains. According to a later analysis, parvovirus B19, influenza, CMV and Epstein-Barr virus appeared linked to several top co-occurrence clusters. A later analysis associated about 17,000 TCR beta sequences with specific HLA alleles at a false discovery rate of 0.05. In both the original and validation cohorts, the classifier was reported to diagnose cytomegalovirus status with high specificity and sensitivity. A further reported finding was that TCR beta sequences accurately predicted the HLA-A and HLA-B alleles for most subjects in the first cohort. The sequencing pipeline was judged likely to have produced a cluster of highly shared sequence variants as a technical artifact. When HLA alleles, especially DR and DQ, strongly co-occurred, TCR associations were difficult to assign to individual alleles. Presence/absence analyses assumed roughly uniform sequencing depth across donors, an assumption that may not hold. Correlated functional status among segregating V segments might be attributable to linkage disequilibrium, but an unknown experimental factor could not be ruled out. While some public TCRs were present in many individuals, most TCR sequences turned up only very rarely across donors. The 87-base-pair reads could not distinguish some IMGT-functional V segments, including TRBV6-2 and TRBV6-3, so those segments were excluded. Because counts were too low, about 15 rarely observed V segments, including chromosome 9 orphons, were left out of the earlier analysis of approximately 500 of the donors. An earlier analysis of approximately 570 of the donors showed that most TCR beta V segments appeared in productive rearrangements either about 87% or about 30% of the time, which broadly matched IMGT annotations. Because HLA typing was missing for some donors at each locus, association tests included only the typed subset. This cohort had only TCR beta chains sequenced, and the lack of alpha or paired-chain data limited which features could be detected. In a later analysis, TCR association rates were found to vary across HLA loci, with the most associated TCRs seen for DRB1 alleles and the fewest for HLA-C alleles. The study listed approximately 160 TCR beta chains as associated with cytomegalovirus. In vitro tests confirmed that three of the cytomegalovirus-associated TCR beta chains recognize cytomegalovirus antigens.

In total, approximately 700 healthy bone marrow donors made up the cohort. At the time of sampling, all cohort members were nominally healthy, though unrecorded immune exposures were likely present. The donor tested CMV seronegative, placing the donor among the roughly 350 seronegative members of the cohort. A peripheral blood sample was provided by each donor, and peripheral blood mononuclear cells were used for TCR beta sequencing. The Qiagen DNeasy Blood Extraction Kit was used to extract genomic DNA from the blood cell samples. The rearrangement combines TRBV5-1 with TRBJ2-1, and perhaps TRBD1 as D gene, on 5 matching bases. Sequenced: PBMCs. The receptor comes from a man aged 30 to 45 in good health and CMV-seronegative. DNA sequence: TGCGCCAGCAGCTTACAGGTACAGGAGCAGTTCTTC. Its translation reads: CASSLQVQEQFF.